The present T cell receptor beta chain was sequenced within a study of early T cells in non-severe SARS-CoV-2 infection. Study-wide background: Unsorted whole-blood RNA was sequenced in bulk, leaving chains unpaired. Study results and limitations: VDJdb-based annotation leaned toward anti-spike CD8 responses and missed private and CD4 specificities.

Unique molecular identifier tags were affixed to discrete cDNA molecules. One entry per CDR3 protein, called by TCRdb with MiXCR from the 5' RACE reads. This repertoire shows about 63,000 distinct CDR3 sequences, 10% to 15% found once; its top ten account for approximately 4.8%. V lost 4 bases and J 0 bases, leaving 10 bases between the germline ends. This CDR3 is 14 amino acids long. Germline assignment: CDR1 SGHRS and CDR2 YFSETQ. Remarks on this clonotype: As yet, its antigen is unknown.

Sequencing input: whole blood. This clonotype originated in an adult who was a healthcare worker with PCR-confirmed SARS-CoV-2 infection or an uninfected control (not recorded which). The genes are TRBV5-1 and TRBJ1-1; TRBD1 might be the D (5 bases). The CDR3 loop reads CASSPGTLNTEAFF. CDR3 in DNA: TGCGCCAGCAGCCCCGGGACCCTGAACACTGAAGCTTTCTTT. The complete variable domain, with remaining parts taken from reference TRBV5-1 and TRBJ1-1, reads KAGVTQTPRYLIKTRGQQVTLSCSPISGHRSVSWYQQTPGQGLQFLFEYFSETQRNKGNFPGRFSGRQFSNSRSEMNVSTLELGDSALYLCASSPGTLNTEAFFGQGTRLTVV.